This TCR beta chain stems from a study of identical twins. Germline V CDR1 and CDR2: SGHVS, FQNEAQ. The length of the CDR3 is 14 residues. V lost 1 base to trimming and J lost 3 bases, with 7 bases between them. Study-level results: Interpretation of the results relied on cross-sectional statistical analysis and not on following the same donors. For out-of-frame alpha sequences shared by twins, low generation probability was in excess. Out-of-frame TCR alpha sharing observed in monozygotic twins exceeded model estimates.

The sample holds many counts of this clonotype. Its cognate antigen is unknown. MiXCR was run by TCRdb on the 5' RACE reads, yielding one entry per CDR3 protein. The sample comprises 420,000 or so distinct CDR3 sequences, under 20% of which are singletons, and roughly 12% rests with the top ten. Sequencing was carried out using naive T cells sorted from blood. The V call is TRBV7-8, the J call TRBJ1-5, with D unresolved. The receptor was isolated from a man aged 45 to 65 in good health. CDR3 protein: CASSLGGNNQPQHF. The CDR3 nucleotides read TGTGCCAGCAGCTTAGGGGGAAACAATCAGCCCCAGCATTTT. The complete variable domain, with remaining parts taken from reference TRBV7-8 and TRBJ1-5, reads GAGVSQSPRYKVAKRGQDVALRCDPISGHVSLFWYQQALGQGPEFLTYFQNEAQLDKSGLPSDRFFAERPEGSVSTLKIQRTQQEDSAVYLCASSLGGNNQPQHFGDGTRLSIL.